The sequence of this T cell receptor (beta chain) was determined in a study of T cells in Graves' hyperthyroidism and ophthalmopathy. Study-wide points: A model of 13 V-J pairs discriminated ophthalmopathy from stable hyperthyroidism. Before onset, ophthalmopathy was predicted by the model a median roughly 6.4 months earlier. Most thyroid clonotypes that were expanded above 0.001 also turned up in blood.

Germline V lookup: CDR1 MNHNY, CDR2 SVGAGI (reference sequence). The CDR3 runs 14 residues. J gave up 7 bases and V 0 bases, and 6 bases lay outside the gene matches. RNA transcripts yielded amplified TCR beta CDR3 regions. RT-PCR in the first round (using the HTBI primer set) targeted the TCR CDR3. TCRdb processed the multiplex PCR reads anew with MiXCR; each CDR3 protein has one entry. The table lists 550,000 to 700,000 distinct CDR3 sequences, approximately 44% of them singletons. Those patients with uncontrolled infection, other autoimmune disease, pregnancy or lactation were excluded. This clonotype was counted at least ten times. What it binds is unknown.

Specimen: peripheral blood or thyroid tissue (not recorded which). The chain couples TRBV6-6 to TRBJ2-7; 7 nucleotides line up with TRBD2. This TCR was sampled from an adult woman with Graves' disease, either hyperthyroidism or ophthalmopathy (not recorded which). The CDR3 sequence: CASSYSGGPREQYF. For the CDR3, the DNA is TGTGCCAGCAGTTACTCGGGAGGGCCTCGGGAGCAGTACTTC.